The following is a T cell receptor beta chain sequence with its context. Its antigen is currently not known. Per-nucleotide qualities are absent, and no much larger clonotype sits a single base away. This entry comes from a study of response to subunit inactivated influenza vaccine (dated by TCRdb to the late 2010s). With regard to the full study: Deep quantitative T cell receptor repertoire profiling was used in the study to track responses to a trivalent subunit inactivated influenza vaccine. Here is what the overall study found, with its caveats: The authors proposed that each seasonal influenza vaccination may bring in only a limited number of new T cells.

Library prep was done by RT-PCR. Sequencing took place on an Illumina HiSeq 2500. In TCRdb, the public reads were trimmed at Q25 with fastp and aligned with MiXCR, with productive beta chains retained. Records with the same CDR3 protein are collapsed into one entry carrying the most frequent genes and DNA. The sample has 500,000 to 600,000 distinct CDR3 sequences on record, approximately 10% of them singletons. The biggest ten clones account for 10% of the sample. Ends trimmed: V by 3 bases, J by 3 bases; bases unmatched to a gene: 4. The CDR3 spans 15 residues, from the cysteine through the phenylalanine. Of the read, only the CDR3 DNA is kept; its 45 bases are in frame from base 1.

The clonotype comes from a man in his forties or fifties who received an inactivated influenza vaccine. Donor details come from another sample of the same person, matched by shared clones. Recombination linked TRBV12-3 or TRBV12-4 to TRBJ2-2, with 7 central nucleotides matching TRBD1. This specimen was PBMCs from blood, taken on the day of vaccination. The DNA is TGTGCCAGCAGTTTTGGGGGACAGTACACCGGGGAGCTGTTTTTT. This sequence encodes CASSFGGQYTGELFF.